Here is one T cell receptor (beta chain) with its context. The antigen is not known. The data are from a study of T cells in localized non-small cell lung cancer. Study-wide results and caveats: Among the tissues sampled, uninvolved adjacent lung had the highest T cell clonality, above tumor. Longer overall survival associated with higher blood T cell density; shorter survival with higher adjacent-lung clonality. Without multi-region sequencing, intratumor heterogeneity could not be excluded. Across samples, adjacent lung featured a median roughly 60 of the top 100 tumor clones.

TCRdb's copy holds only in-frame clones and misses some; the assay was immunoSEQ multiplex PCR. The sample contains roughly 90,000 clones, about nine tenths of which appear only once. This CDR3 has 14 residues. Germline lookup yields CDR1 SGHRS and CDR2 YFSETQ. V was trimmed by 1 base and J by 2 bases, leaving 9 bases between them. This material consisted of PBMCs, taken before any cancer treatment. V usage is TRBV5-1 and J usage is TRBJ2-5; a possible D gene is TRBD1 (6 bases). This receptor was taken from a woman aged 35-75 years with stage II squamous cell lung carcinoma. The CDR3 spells CASSLRGIQETQYF. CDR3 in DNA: TGCGCCAGCAGCTTGAGGGGGATTCAAGAGACCCAGTACTTC.